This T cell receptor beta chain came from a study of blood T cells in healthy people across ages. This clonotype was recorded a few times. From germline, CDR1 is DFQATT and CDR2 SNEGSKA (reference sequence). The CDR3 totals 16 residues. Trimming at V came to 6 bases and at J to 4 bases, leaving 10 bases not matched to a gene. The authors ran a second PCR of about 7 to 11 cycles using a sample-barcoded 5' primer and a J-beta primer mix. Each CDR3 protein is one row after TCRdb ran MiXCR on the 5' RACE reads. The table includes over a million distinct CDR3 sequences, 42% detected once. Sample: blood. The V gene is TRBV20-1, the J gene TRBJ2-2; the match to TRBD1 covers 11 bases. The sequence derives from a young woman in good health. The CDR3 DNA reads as TGCAGTGCGAGGACAGGGGGCGATACGGGCACCGGGGAGCTGTTTTTT. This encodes CSARTGGDTGTGELFF.